The 22 T cell receptor beta chains presented below share a single source sample, sequenced in a study of blood T cell repertoires in COVID-19 (TCRdb year 2020). To prepare the library, the immunoSEQ multiplex PCR assay was applied. The clones in this table, taken by TCRdb from immuneACCESS, are in-frame only. Not every clone is retained; where verified, under half of the shortfall comes from an unresolved V gene, and the cause of the rest is unknown. The table for this sample lists about 220,000 clones; less than 90% of them were counted only once. Jointly, the top ten make up 2.6% of the sample. The sequencing input was PBMCs or T cells enriched from blood (not recorded which). These receptors were taken from a woman younger than 45 who had recovered from COVID-19.

The V gene is TRBV7-2, the J gene TRBJ2-6; D is perhaps TRBD1 (6 bases). V was clipped by 10 bases and J by 0 bases, with 25 bases between them. The germline gives CDR1 SGHTA, CDR2 FQGNSA. The CDR3 loop spans 19 amino acids. CDR3 protein: CATPEKQGPMNSGANVLTF. The CDR3 nucleotides read TGTGCCACCCCAGAAAAACAGGGCCCGATGAACTCTGGGGCCAACGTCCTGACTTTC. Filled out from reference TRBV7-2 and TRBJ2-6, the complete variable domain reads GAGVSQSPSNKVTEKGKDVELRCDPISGHTALYWYRQSLGQGLEFLIYFQGNSAPDKSGLPSDRFSAERTGGSVSTLTIQRTQQEDSAVYLCATPEKQGPMNSGANVLTFGAGSRLTVL.

V is TRBV9 and J is TRBJ2-5, with 10 bases matching TRBD2. V was pared by 0 bases and J by 0 bases, with 2 bases of the junction left unmatched. From germline, CDR1 is SGDLS and CDR2 YYNGEE. This CDR3 has 16 residues. This CDR3 reads CASSVGTSGNQETQYF. DNA of the CDR3: TGTGCCAGCAGCGTAGGGACTAGCGGTAACCAAGAGACCCAGTACTTC.

This sequence joins TRBV4-3 and TRBJ2-2, with D perhaps TRBD2 (5 bases). V shed 0 bases and J shed 4 bases, with 9 bases lying between them. Germline CDR1 LGHNA, CDR2 YSLEER. The CDR3 runs 15 residues. CDR3 DNA sequence: TGCGCCAGCAGCCAAGATGGAGGACCCACCGGGGAGCTGTTTTTT. Protein sequence: CASSQDGGPTGELFF.

V gene TRBV5-5 combines with J gene TRBJ2-7; TRBD1 agrees at 9 bases. Germline-derived CDR1 and CDR2 are SGHKS and YYEKEE (reference sequence). The CDR3 is made up of 14 amino acids. V lost 0 bases to trimming and J lost 3 bases; unmatched junction nucleotides: 1. CDR3 DNA: TGTGCCAGCAGCTTGGACAGGGGGCTCTACGAGCAGTACTTC. Amino acid sequence: CASSLDRGLYEQYF.

The rearrangement links TRBV5-1 to TRBJ1-4; weak D call: TRBD1 (5 bases). Germline CDR1 and CDR2: SGHRS and YFSETQ. The CDR3 covers 14 residues. V was shortened by 4 bases and J by 2 bases, with 9 bases between the two germline ends. The CDR3 protein is CASSPEGTNEKLFF. The CDR3 DNA reads as TGCGCCAGCAGCCCGGAGGGGACTAATGAAAAACTGTTTTTT.

This sequence joins TRBV14 and TRBJ2-7; tentatively, D is TRBD1 (6 bases). The germline V gene encodes CDR1 SGHDN and CDR2 FVKESK. The V gene lost 4 bases and the J gene lost 3 bases, with 19 bases spanning the gap. CDR3 length: 16 amino acids. In DNA, the CDR3 is TGTGCCAGCAGCCTAAATGGACAGACTATAGACTACGAGCAGTACTTC. Its translation is CASSLNGQTIDYEQYF.

As regards this clone: Germline is not matched at one junction end, which may reflect a read error. The rearrangement joins TRBV11-3 to TRBJ1-3; 8 nucleotides agree with TRBD1. The CDR3 length is 18 residues. Germline values: CDR1 SGHNT, CDR2 YENEEA. The CDR3 loop reads CASSLDRGQAVSGNTIYF. Written as DNA, the CDR3 is TGTGCCAGCAGCCTAGATAGGGGACAGGCGGTCTCTGGAAACACCATATATTTT. Full variable domain (remainder filled in from reference TRBV11-3 and TRBJ1-3): EAGVVQSPRYKIIEKKQPVAFWCNPISGHNTLYWYLQNLGQGPELLIRYENEEAVDDSQLPKDRFSAERLKGVDSTLKIQPAELGDSAVYLCASSLDRGQAVSGNTIYFGEGSWLTVV.

The chain links TRBV6-1 to TRBJ1-2; 7 nucleotides match TRBD1. CDR3 size: 15 residues. After removal of 3 bases from V and 4 bases from J, the junction contained 8 bases not matched to a gene. CDR1 is MNHNS and CDR2 is SASEGT in the germline V gene. For the CDR3, the DNA is TGTGCCAGCAGTGACGCGACAGGGAATTTCTATGGCTACACCTTC. This sequence encodes CASSDATGNFYGYTF.

Turning to this clone: Its ends do not fully match the called genes, so a read error is possible. The chain combines TRBV15 with TRBJ1-1; tentative D call: TRBD1 (5 bases). CDR1 LNHNV and CDR2 YYDKDF come from the germline V gene (reference sequence). The CDR3 loop spans 14 amino acids. Written as DNA, the CDR3 is TGTGCCACCAGCAGTAGGGGTGTGAAGACTGAAGCTTTCTTT. Residues: CATSSRGVKTEAFF.

V is TRBV18 and J is TRBJ2-7; TRBD1 agrees at 9 bases. Looked up from germline, CDR1 is KGHSH and CDR2 is LQKENI. This CDR3 is 16 amino acids long. V trimming: 3 bases; J trimming: 2 bases; junction bases outside the gene matches: 8. In DNA, the CDR3 is TGTGCCAGCTCACCCCGCTCCGGGACAGGGACCTACGAGCAGTACTTC. This gives the protein CASSPRSGTGTYEQYF.

The chain combines TRBV4-3 with TRBJ1-1, with D hard to call. This CDR3 is 15 amino acids long. The germline CDR1 and CDR2 sequences are LGHNA and YSLEER. The V gene lost 1 base and the J gene lost 1 base, with 10 bases spanning the gap. CDR3 in amino acids: CASSQGIDWNTEAFF. The CDR3 DNA sequence: TGCGCCAGCAGCCAAGGGATTGACTGGAACACTGAAGCTTTCTTT.

Worth noting for this clone: One end of the junction varies from germline; a read error may be responsible. The V call is TRBV11-2, the J call TRBJ1-1; D remains unclear. The germline V gene encodes CDR1 SGHAT and CDR2 FQNNGV. The CDR3 runs 14 residues. This CDR3 is CASSFDILKTEAFF. The CDR3 DNA reads TGTGCCAGCAGTTTCGACATTTTGAAGACTGAAGCTTTCTTT.

CDR3 coding DNA: TGTGCCAGCAGCTTAGGAGCGGGGGGATCTGAGGGGGTTCAAGAGACCCAGTACTTC. Encoded protein: CASSLGAGGSEGVQETQYF. V usage is TRBV7-8 and J usage is TRBJ2-5, with 9 bases lining up with TRBD2. Trimming cost V 1 base and J 2 bases; bases outside gene matches: 14. Germline V gene data show CDR1 as SGHVS and CDR2 as FQNEAQ. This CDR3 region has 19 residues.

This clone was seen only a few times. The rearrangement links TRBV19 to TRBJ1-1, with 9 nucleotides matching TRBD1. The CDR3 extends over 14 amino acids. Germline values: CDR1 LNHDA, CDR2 SQIVND (reference sequence). Losses at the gene ends were 3 bases for V and 6 bases for J; bases not matched to a gene: 5. In DNA, the CDR3 is TGTGCCAGTAGTATGGGACAGGGAAGGGCTGAAGCTTTCTTT. Protein: CASSMGQGRAEAFF.

The chain employs TRBV7-8 and TRBJ1-4, with TRBD1 identical over 7 bases. The V gene end was trimmed by 2 bases and the J gene end by 8 bases; junction bases not matched to a gene: 8. The length of the CDR3 is 15 residues. CDR1 is SGHVS, CDR2 FQNEAQ, per germline. In DNA form, the CDR3 reads TGTGCCAGCAGCTTAAGGCAGGGGGAAGGAGAAAAACTGTTTTTT. It is translated as CASSLRQGEGEKLFF.

Details on this clone: The identical CDR3 is also encoded by other nucleotide sequences in the sample. The chain is built from TRBV5-4 and TRBJ1-6, with D hard to call. The CDR3 is 12 residues long. Germline V CDR1 and CDR2: SGHNT, YYREEE (reference sequence). Trimming removed 0 bases at V and 10 bases at J, with 5 bases between. The CDR3 DNA reads TGTGCCAGCAGCTTGGACAGCTCACCCCTCCACTTT. Translating gives CASSLDSSPLHF.

This clone was seen a handful of times. The chain recombines TRBV4-3 with TRBJ2-2; 9 positions match TRBD1. Germline CDR1 is LGHNA and CDR2 is YSLEER. V lost 4 bases and J lost 6; bases outside the gene matches: 12. This CDR3 is 17 amino acids long. Written as DNA, the CDR3 is TGCGCCAGCAGCCTAGCTACCGGGACAGGGTCTTCCGGGGAGCTGTTTTTT. Its protein product is CASSLATGTGSSGELFF.

The rearrangement uses TRBV5-1 and TRBJ2-4, with D possibly TRBD1 on 5 matching bases. The length of the CDR3 is 15 residues. CDR1 is SGHRS, CDR2 YFSETQ, per germline. The V end lost 0 bases, the J end lost 2 bases, and 9 bases lay between the germline ends. CDR3: CASSLVPGTKNIQYF. The CDR3 coding sequence is TGCGCCAGCAGCTTGGTTCCAGGGACCAAAAACATTCAGTACTTC.

The CDR3 loop reads CASSPQGAYNSPLHF. CDR3 DNA: TGTGCCAGCTCACCCCAGGGGGCCTATAATTCACCCCTCCACTTT. This sequence joins TRBV11-3 and TRBJ1-6; 7 bases map to TRBD1. CDR1 and CDR2 (germline): SGHNT, YENEEA. CDR3 size: 15 residues. The V segment lost 8 bases and the J segment 2 bases; nucleotides outside the gene matches: 6.

This clone has more than one count but fewer than ten. V and J are TRBV3-1 (or the pseudogene TRBV3-2) and TRBJ1-1; unclear D gene. The CDR3 is made up of 16 amino acids. The V end was cut by 3 bases, the J end by 1 base, with 15 bases between. In germline, CDR1 is LGHDT, CDR2 YNNKEL (reference sequence). In nucleotides, the CDR3 is TGTGCCAGCAGCCATTCGCGGGAAGTTCGGAACACTGAAGCTTTCTTT. Translating it yields CASSHSREVRNTEAFF.

This chain connects TRBV6-5 to TRBJ1-6; 9 bases align to TRBD1. Germline V gene sequence: CDR1 MNHEY, CDR2 SVGAGI. This CDR3 comprises 16 residues. J was trimmed by 8 bases and V by 2 bases; bases with no gene match: 7. CDR3 region: CASSYRAGTGYSPLHF. For the CDR3, the DNA is TGTGCCAGCAGTTACAGGGCCGGGACAGGGTATTCACCCCTCCACTTT.

This clone has at least ten counts. The chain is built from TRBV4-2 and TRBJ1-1; the D is unclear. In germline, CDR1 is LGHNA, CDR2 YNFKEQ. V was cut by 1 base and J by 0 bases, with 9 bases left in between. CDR3 length: 15 residues. CDR3 DNA: TGTGCCAGCAGCCAAGGCGGATACATGAACACTGAAGCTTTCTTT. Translated, it gives CASSQGGYMNTEAFF.